The table lists the clone carrying this T cell receptor (beta chain) with many counts. No antigen is known for it. At one end the junction does not follow the germline gene, possibly because of a read error. CDR3 length: 16 residues. Germline values: CDR1 MGHDK, CDR2 SYGVNS. These data originate in a study of CD8+CD57+ T cells in acquired aplastic anemia. Findings and caveats of the study: Patients and controls shared under 30 CD8+ CDR3 sequences, highly expressed in patients. Patients were compared with controls for CD8+ Simpson's diversity, and no significant difference emerged.

Template material for TCR beta VDJ and CDR3 profiling consisted of genomic DNA. TCRdb re-called the reads with MiXCR, one entry per CDR3 protein. The table includes under 200,000 distinct CDR3 sequences, approximately 40% detected once. This TCR was sampled from a human donor in good health. The sequencing input was sorted CD4+, CD8+, or CD8+CD57+ T cells (not recorded which) from PBMCs. This rearrangement joins TRBV25-1 to TRBJ2-1; D is unclear. Here the CDR3 reads CASGESPKARHNEQFF. As DNA, the CDR3 is TGTGCCAGCGGTGAATCCCCCAAGGCCCGCCACAATGAGCAGTTCTTC.